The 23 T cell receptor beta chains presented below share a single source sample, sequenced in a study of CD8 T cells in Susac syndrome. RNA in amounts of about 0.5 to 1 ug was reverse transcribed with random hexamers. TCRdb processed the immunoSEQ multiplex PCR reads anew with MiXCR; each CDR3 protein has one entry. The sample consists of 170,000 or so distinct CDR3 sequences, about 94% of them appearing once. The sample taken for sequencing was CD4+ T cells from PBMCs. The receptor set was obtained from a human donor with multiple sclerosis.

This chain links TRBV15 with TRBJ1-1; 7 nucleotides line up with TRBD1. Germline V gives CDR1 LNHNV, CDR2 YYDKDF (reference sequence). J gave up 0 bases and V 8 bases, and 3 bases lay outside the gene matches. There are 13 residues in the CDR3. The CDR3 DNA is TGTGCCACCGGGAGGGGGCTGAACACTGAAGCTTTCTTT. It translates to CATGRGLNTEAFF.

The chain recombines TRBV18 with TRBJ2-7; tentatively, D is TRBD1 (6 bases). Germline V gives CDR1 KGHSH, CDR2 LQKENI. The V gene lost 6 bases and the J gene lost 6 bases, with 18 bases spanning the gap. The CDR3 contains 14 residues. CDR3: CASSRGQPLGEQYF. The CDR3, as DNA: TGTGCCAGCTCCCGAGGACAGCCGCTGGGCGAGCAGTACTTC.

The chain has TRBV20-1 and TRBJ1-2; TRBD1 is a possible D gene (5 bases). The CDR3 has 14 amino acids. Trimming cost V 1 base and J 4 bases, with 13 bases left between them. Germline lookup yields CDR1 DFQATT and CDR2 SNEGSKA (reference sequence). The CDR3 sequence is CSARGDRVLYGYTF. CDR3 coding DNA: TGCAGTGCTAGAGGCGACAGAGTTCTCTATGGCTACACCTTC.

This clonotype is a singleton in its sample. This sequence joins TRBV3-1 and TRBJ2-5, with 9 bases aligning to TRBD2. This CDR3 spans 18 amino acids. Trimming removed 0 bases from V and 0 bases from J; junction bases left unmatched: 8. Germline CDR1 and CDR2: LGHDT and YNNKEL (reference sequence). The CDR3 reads CASSQDYTSGHYQETQYF. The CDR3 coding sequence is TGTGCCAGCAGCCAAGACTATACTAGCGGGCACTACCAAGAGACCCAGTACTTC.

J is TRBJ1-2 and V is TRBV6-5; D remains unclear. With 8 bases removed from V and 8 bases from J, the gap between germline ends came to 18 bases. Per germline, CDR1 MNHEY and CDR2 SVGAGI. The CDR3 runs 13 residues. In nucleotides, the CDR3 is TGTGCCAGCGGGTTAGCAGGCCTATACGGCTACACCTTC. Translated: CASGLAGLYGYTF.

The CDR3 reads CASRPTSTKETQYF. In DNA form, the CDR3 reads TGTGCCAGCAGACCTACTAGCACCAAAGAGACCCAGTACTTC. The V call is TRBV2, the J call TRBJ2-5; D possibly corresponds to TRBD2 (6 bases). Germline loops: CDR1 SNHLY, CDR2 FYNNEI. The CDR3 contains 14 residues. The germline V and J ends were trimmed by 6 bases and 3 bases, with 14 bases remaining between them.

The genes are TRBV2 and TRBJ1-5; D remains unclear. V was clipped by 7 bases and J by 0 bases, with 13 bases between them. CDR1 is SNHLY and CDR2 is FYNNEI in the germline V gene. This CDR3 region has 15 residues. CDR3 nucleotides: TGTGCCAGCAAGATCGAAGGATTTAGCAATCAGCCCCAGCATTTT. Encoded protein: CASKIEGFSNQPQHF.

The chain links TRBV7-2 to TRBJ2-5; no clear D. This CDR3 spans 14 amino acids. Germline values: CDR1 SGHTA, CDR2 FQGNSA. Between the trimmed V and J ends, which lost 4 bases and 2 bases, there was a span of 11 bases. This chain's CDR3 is CASSYQLDQETQYF. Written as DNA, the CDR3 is TGTGCCAGCAGCTATCAGCTGGATCAAGAGACCCAGTACTTC.

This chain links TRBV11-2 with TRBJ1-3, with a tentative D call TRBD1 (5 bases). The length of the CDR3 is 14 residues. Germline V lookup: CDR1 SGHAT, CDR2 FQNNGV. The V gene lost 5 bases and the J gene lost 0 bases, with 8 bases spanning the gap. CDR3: CASSRGNSGNTIYF. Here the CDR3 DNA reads TGTGCCAGCAGCCGGGGGAACTCTGGAAACACCATATATTTT.

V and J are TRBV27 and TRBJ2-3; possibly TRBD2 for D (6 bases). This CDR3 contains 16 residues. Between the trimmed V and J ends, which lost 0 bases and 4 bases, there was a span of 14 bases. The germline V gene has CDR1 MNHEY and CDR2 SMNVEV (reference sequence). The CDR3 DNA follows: TGTGCCAGCAGTTTATCGGGGACTTCTTATTCAGATACGCAGTATTTT. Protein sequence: CASSLSGTSYSDTQYF.

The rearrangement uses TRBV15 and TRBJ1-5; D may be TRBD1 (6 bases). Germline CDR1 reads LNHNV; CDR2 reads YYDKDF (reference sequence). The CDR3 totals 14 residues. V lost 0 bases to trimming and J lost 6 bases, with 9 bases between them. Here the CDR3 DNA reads TGTGCCACCAGCAGAGATTTGGGGGCTCAGCCCCAGCATTTT. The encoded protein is CATSRDLGAQPQHF. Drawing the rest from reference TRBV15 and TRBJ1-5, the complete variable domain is DAMVIQNPRYQVTQFGKPVTLSCSQTLNHNVMYWYQQKSSQAPKLLFHYYDKDFNNEADTPDNFQSRRPNTSFCFLDIRSPGLGDTAMYLCATSRDLGAQPQHFGDGTRLSIL.

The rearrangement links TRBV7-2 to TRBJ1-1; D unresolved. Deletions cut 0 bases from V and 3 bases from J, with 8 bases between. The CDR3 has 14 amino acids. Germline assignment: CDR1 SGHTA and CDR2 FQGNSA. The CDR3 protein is CASSLAWDDTEAFF. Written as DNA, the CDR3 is TGTGCCAGCAGCTTAGCGTGGGATGACACTGAAGCTTTCTTT. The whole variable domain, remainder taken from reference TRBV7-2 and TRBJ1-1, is GAGVSQSPSNKVTEKGKDVELRCDPISGHTALYWYRQSLGQGLEFLIYFQGNSAPDKSGLPSDRFSAERTGGSVSTLTIQRTQQEDSAVYLCASSLAWDDTEAFFGQGTRLTVV.

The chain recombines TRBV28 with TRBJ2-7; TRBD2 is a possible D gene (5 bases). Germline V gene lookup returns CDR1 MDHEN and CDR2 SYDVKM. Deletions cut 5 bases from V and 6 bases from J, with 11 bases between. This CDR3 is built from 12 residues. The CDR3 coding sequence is TGTGCCAGCAGTACCCCGGGGTCCGAGCAGTACTTC. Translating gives CASSTPGSEQYF.

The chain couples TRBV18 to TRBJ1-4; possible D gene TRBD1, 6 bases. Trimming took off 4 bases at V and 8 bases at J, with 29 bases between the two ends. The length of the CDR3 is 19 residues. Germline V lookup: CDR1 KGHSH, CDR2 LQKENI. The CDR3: CASSRNQFGQLGEREKLFF. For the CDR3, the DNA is TGTGCCAGCTCACGTAACCAGTTCGGACAGCTAGGGGAGCGGGAAAAACTGTTTTTT.

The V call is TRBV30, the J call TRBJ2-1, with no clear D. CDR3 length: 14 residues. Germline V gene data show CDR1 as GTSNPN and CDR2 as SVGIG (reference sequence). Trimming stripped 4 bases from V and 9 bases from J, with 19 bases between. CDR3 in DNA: TGTGCCTGGAATGAGGTTACCCCTTTGGGTGAGCAGTTCTTC. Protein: CAWNEVTPLGEQFF. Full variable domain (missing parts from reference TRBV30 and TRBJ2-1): SQTIHQWPATLVQPVGSPLSLECTVEGTSNPNLYWYRQAAGRGLQLLFYSVGIGQISSEVPQNLSASRPQDRQFILSSKKLLLSDSGFYLCAWNEVTPLGEQFFGPGTRLTVL.

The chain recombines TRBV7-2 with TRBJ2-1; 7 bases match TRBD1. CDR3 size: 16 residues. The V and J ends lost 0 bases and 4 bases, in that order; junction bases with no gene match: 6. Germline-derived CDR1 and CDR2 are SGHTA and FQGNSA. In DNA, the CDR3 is TGTGCCAGCAGCTTAGCGACAGGGAACTCTTACAATGAGCAGTTCTTC. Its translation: CASSLATGNSYNEQFF.

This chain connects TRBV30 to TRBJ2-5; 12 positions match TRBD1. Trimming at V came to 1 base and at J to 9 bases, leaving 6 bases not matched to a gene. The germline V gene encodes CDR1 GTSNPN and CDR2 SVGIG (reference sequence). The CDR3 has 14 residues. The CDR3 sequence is CAWSAPGTGGSQYF. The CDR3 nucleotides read TGTGCCTGGAGTGCTCCCGGGACAGGGGGCTCCCAGTACTTC.

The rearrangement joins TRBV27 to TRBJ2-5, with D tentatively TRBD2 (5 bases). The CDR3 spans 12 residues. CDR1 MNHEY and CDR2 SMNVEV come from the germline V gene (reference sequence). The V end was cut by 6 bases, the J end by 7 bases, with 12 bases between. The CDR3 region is CASSGPAGTQYF. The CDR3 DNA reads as TGTGCCAGCAGCGGCCCCGCGGGGACCCAGTACTTC.

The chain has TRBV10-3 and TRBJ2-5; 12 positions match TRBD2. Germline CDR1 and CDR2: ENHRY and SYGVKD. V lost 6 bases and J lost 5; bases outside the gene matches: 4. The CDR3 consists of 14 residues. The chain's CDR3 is CAIRRLAGDETQYF. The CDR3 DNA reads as TGTGCCATCAGGAGACTAGCGGGAGATGAGACCCAGTACTTC.

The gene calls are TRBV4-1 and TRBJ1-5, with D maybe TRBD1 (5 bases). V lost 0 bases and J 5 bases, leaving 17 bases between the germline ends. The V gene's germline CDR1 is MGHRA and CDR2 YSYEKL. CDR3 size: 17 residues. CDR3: CASSQEGVRRAHQPQHF. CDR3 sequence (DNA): TGCGCCAGCAGCCAAGAGGGCGTTCGCAGGGCTCATCAGCCCCAGCATTTT.

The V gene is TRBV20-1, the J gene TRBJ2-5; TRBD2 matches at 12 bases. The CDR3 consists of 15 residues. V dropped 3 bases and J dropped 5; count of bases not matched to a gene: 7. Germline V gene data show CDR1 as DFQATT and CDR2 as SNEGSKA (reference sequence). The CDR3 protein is CSASLAGGEGETQYF. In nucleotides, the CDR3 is TGCAGTGCTAGCCTAGCGGGGGGGGAAGGGGAGACCCAGTACTTC.

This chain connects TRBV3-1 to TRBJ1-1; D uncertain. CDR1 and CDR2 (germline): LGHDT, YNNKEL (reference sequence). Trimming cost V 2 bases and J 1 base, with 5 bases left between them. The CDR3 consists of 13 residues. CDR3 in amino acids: CASSQRQNTEAFF. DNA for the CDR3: TGTGCCAGCAGCCAAAGACAGAACACTGAAGCTTTCTTT.

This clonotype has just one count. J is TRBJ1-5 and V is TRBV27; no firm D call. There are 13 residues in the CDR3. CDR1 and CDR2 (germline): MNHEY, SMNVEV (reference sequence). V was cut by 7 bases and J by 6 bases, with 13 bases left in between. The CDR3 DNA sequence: TGTGCCAGCACAGACCGGTACGGTCAGCCCCAGCATTTT. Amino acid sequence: CASTDRYGQPQHF.